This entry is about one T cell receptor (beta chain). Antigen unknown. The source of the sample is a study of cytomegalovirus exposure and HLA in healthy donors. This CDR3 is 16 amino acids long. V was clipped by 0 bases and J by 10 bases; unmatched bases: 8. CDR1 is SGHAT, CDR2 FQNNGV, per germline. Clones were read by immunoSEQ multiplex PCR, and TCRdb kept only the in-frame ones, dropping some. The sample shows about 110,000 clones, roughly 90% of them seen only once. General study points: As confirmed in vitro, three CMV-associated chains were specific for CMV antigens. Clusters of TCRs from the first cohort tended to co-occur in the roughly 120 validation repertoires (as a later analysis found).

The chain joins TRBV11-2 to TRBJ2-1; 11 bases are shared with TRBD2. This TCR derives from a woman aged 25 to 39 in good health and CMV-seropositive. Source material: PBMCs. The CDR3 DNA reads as TGTGCCAGCAGCTTAGATCATAGCGGGAGGGGTCAGGAGCAGTTCTTC. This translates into CASSLDHSGRGQEQFF.